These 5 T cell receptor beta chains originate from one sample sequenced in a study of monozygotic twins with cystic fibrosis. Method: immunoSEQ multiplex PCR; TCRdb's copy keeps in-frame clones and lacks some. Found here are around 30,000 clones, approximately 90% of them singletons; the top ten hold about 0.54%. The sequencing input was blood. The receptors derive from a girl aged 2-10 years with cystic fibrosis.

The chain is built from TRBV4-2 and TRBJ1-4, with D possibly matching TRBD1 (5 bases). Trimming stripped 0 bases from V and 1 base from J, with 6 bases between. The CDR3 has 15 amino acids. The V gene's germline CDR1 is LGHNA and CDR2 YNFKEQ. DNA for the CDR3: TGTGCCAGCAGCCAAGACAGGGAAACTAATGAAAAACTGTTTTTT. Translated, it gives CASSQDRETNEKLFF.

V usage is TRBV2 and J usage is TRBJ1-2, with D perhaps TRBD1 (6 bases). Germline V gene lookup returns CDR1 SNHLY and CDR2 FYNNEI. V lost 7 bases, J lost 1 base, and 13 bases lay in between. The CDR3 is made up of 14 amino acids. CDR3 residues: CASTLGTINYGYTF. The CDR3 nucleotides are TGTGCCAGCACCCTCGGGACAATTAACTATGGCTACACCTTC.

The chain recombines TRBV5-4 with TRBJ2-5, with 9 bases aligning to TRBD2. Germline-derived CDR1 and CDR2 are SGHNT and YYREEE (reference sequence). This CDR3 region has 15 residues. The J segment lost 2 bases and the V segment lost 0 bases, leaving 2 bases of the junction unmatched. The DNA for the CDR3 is TGTGCCAGCAGCTTGGAGCTAGCGGGGCAAGAGACCCAGTACTTC. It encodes CASSLELAGQETQYF.

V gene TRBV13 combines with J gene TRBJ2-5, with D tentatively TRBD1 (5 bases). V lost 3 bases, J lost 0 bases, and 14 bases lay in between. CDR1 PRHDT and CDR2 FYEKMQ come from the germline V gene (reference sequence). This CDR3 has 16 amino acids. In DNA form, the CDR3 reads TGTGCCAGCAGCTTTCGGCGACAGATAAACCAAGAGACCCAGTACTTC. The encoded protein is CASSFRRQINQETQYF.

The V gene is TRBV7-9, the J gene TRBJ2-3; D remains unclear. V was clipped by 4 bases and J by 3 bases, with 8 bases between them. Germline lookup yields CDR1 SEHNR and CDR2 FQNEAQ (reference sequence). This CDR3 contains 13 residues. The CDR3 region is CASSSTRTDTQYF. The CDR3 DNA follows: TGTGCCAGCAGCTCGACTCGGACAGATACGCAGTATTTT.